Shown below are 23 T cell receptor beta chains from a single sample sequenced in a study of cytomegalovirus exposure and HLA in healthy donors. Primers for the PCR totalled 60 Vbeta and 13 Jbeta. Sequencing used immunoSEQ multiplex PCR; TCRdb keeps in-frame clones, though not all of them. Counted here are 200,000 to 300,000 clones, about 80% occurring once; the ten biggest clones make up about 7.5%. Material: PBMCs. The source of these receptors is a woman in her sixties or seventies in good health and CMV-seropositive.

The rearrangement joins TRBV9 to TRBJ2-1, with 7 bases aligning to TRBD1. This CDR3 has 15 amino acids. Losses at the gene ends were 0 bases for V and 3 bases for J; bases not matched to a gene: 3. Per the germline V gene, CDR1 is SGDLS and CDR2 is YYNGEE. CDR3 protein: CASSVVGQSYNEQFF. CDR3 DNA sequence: TGTGCCAGCAGCGTAGTGGGACAGAGCTACAATGAGCAGTTCTTC.

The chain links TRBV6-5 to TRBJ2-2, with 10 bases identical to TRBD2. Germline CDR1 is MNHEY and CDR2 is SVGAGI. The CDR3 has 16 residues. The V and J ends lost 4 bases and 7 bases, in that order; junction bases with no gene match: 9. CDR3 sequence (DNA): TGTGCCAGCAGTTTCGGACTAGCGGTACTGGGCGGGGAGCTGTTTTTT. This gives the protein CASSFGLAVLGGELFF.

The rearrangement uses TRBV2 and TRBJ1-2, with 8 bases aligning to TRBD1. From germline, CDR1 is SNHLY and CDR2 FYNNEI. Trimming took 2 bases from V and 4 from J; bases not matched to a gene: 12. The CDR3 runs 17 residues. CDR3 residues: CASSERVGTGSVYGYTF. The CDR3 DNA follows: TGTGCCAGCAGTGAAAGGGTTGGGACAGGTTCGGTCTATGGCTACACCTTC.

The CDR3 loop reads CASSDGGRSYNEQFF. Written as DNA, the CDR3 is TGTGCCAGCAGTGATGGAGGAAGGTCCTACAATGAGCAGTTCTTC. This sequence joins TRBV2 and TRBJ2-1; possibly TRBD2 for D (5 bases). The CDR3 runs to 15 residues. The V gene lost 3 bases and the J gene lost 1 base, with 10 bases spanning the gap. Germline assignment: CDR1 SNHLY and CDR2 FYNNEI.

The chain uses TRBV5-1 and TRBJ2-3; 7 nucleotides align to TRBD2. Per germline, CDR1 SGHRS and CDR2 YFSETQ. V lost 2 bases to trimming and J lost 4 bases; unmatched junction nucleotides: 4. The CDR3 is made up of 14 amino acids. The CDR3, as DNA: TGCGCCAGCAGCTTAAGCGGGACCCCAGATACGCAGTATTTT. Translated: CASSLSGTPDTQYF.

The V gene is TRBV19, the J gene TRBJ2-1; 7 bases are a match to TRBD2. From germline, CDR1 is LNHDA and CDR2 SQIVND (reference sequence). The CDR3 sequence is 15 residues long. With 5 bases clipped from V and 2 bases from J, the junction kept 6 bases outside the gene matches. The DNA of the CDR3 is TGTGCCAGTAGTGCCGGACTAGGAACCTACAATGAGCAGTTCTTC. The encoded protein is CASSAGLGTYNEQFF.

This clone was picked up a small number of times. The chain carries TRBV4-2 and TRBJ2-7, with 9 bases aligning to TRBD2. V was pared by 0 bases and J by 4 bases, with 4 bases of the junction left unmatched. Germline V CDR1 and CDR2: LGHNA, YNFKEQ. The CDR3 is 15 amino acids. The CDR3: CASSQELAGFYEQYF. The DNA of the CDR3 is TGTGCCAGCAGCCAAGAGCTAGCGGGATTTTACGAGCAGTACTTC.

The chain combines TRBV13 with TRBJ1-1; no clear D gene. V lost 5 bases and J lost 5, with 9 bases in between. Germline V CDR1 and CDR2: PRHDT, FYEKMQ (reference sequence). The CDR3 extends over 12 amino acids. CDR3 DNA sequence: TGTGCCAGCAGCCGAGGGAGGACTGAAGCTTTCTTT. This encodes CASSRGRTEAFF.

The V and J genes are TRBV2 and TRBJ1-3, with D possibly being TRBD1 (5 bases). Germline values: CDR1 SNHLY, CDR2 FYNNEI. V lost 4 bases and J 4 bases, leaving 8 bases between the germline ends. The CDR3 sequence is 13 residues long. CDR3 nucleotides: TGTGCCAGCAGTGGTGGGGGGGGAAACACCATATATTTT. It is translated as CASSGGGGNTIYF.

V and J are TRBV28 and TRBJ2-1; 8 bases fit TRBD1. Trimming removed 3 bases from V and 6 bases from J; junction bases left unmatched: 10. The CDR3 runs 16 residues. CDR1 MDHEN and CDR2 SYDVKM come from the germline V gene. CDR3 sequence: CASSLRGQALPNEQFF. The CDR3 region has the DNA TGTGCCAGCAGTTTGCGGGGACAGGCATTACCCAATGAGCAGTTCTTC.

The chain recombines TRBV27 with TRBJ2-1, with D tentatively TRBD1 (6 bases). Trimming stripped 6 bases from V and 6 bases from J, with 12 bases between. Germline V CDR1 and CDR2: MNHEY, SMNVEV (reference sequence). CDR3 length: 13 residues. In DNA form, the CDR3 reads TGTGCCAGCAGGCCAAACAGGGTCAATGAGCAGTTCTTC. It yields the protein CASRPNRVNEQFF.

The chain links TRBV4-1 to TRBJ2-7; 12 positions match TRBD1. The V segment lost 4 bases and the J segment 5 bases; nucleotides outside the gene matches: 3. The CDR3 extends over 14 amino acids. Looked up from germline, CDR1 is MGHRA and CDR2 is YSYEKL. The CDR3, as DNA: TGCGCCAGCAGCCGGGGACAGGGGGCCGACGAGCAGTACTTC. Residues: CASSRGQGADEQYF.

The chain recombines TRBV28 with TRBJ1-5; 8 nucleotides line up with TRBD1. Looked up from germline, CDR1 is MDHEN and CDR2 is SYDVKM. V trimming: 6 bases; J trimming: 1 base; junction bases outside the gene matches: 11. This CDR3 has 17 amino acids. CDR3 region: CASRTGEGLRSNQPQHF. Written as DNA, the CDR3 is TGTGCCAGCAGGACAGGGGAAGGTTTAAGAAGCAATCAGCCCCAGCATTTT.

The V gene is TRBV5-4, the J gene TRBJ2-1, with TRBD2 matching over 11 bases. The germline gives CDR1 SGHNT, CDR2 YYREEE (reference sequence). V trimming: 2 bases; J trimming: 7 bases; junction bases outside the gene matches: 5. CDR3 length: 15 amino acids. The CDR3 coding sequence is TGTGCCAGCAGCTTCGGACTAGCGGGTCAAAATGAGCAGTTCTTC. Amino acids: CASSFGLAGQNEQFF.

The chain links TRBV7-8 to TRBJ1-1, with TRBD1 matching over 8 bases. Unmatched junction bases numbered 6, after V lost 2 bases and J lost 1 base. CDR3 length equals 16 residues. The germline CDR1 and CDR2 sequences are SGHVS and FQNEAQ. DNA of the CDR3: TGTGCCAGCAGCTTACGGACAGGGAGGGGGAACACTGAAGCTTTCTTT. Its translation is CASSLRTGRGNTEAFF. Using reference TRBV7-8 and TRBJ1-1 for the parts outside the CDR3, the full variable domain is GAGVSQSPRYKVAKRGQDVALRCDPISGHVSLFWYQQALGQGPEFLTYFQNEAQLDKSGLPSDRFFAERPEGSVSTLKIQRTQQEDSAVYLCASSLRTGRGNTEAFFGQGTRLTVV.

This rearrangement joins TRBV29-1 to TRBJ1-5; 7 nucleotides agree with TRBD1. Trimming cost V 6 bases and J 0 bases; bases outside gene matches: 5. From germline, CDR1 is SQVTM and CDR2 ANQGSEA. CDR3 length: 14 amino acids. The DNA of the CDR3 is TGCAGCGTGGAGACAGGGAATAGCAATCAGCCCCAGCATTTT. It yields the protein CSVETGNSNQPQHF.

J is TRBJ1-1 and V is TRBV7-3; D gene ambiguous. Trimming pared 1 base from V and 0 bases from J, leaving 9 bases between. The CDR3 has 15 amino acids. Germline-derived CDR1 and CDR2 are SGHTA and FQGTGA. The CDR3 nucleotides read TGTGCCAGCAGCTTAAATTCGGGAATGAACACTGAAGCTTTCTTT. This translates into CASSLNSGMNTEAFF.

CDR3 nucleotides: TGTGCCAGCAGCTTGGGGCTAGGTGACAATGAGCAGTTCTTC. Protein product: CASSLGLGDNEQFF. The rearrangement joins TRBV7-3 to TRBJ2-1, with D possibly TRBD1 on 5 matching bases. The CDR3 consists of 14 residues. V dropped 3 bases and J dropped 5 bases, with 11 bases sitting between them. CDR1 and CDR2 from the germline V gene are SGHTA and FQGTGA.

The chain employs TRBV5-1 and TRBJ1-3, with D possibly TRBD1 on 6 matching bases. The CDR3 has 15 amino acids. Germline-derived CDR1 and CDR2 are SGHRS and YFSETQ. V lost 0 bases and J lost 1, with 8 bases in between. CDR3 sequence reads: CASSLDGQSGNTIYF. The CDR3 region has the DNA TGCGCCAGCAGCTTGGATGGACAGTCTGGAAACACCATATATTTT.

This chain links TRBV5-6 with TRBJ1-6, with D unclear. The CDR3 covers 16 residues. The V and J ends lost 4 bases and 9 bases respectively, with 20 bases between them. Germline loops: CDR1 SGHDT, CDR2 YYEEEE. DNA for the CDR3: TGTGCCAGCAGCACCACCTCCGACGGCGGAGTTTCACCCCTCCACTTT. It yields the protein CASSTTSDGGVSPLHF.

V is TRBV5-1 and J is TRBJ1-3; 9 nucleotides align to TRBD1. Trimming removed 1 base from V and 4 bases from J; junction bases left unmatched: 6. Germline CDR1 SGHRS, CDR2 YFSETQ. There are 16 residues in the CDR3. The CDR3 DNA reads TGCGCCAGCAGCTTGACTGGACAGGGGACCGGAAACACCATATATTTT. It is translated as CASSLTGQGTGNTIYF.

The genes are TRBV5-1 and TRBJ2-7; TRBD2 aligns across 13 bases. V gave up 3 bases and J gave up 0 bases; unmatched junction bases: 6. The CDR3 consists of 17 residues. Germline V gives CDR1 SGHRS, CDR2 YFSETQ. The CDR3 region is CASSSGTSGMVSYEQYF. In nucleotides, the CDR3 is TGCGCCAGCAGCTCCGGGACTAGCGGGATGGTCTCCTACGAGCAGTACTTC. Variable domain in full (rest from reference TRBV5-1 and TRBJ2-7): KAGVTQTPRYLIKTRGQQVTLSCSPISGHRSVSWYQQTPGQGLQFLFEYFSETQRNKGNFPGRFSGRQFSNSRSEMNVSTLELGDSALYLCASSSGTSGMVSYEQYFGPGTRLTVT.

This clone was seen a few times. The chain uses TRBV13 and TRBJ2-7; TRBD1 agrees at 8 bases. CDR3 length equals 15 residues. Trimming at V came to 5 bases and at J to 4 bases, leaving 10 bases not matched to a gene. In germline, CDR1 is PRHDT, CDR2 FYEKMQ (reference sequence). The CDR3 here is CASSGRTGINYEQYF. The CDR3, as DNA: TGTGCCAGCAGCGGCCGGACAGGGATTAATTACGAGCAGTACTTC.